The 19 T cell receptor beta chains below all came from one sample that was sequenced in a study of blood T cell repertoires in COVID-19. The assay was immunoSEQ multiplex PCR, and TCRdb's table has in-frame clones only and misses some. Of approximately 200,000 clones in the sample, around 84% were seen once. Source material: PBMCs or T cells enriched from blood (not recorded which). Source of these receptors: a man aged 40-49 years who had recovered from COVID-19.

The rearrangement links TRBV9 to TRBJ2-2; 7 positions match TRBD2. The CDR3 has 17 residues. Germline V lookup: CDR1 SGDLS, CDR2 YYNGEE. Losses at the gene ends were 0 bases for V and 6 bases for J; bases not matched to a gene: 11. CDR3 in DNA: TGTGCCAGCAGCGTAGCCCCTACGGACGGGAGGTCCGGGGAGCTGTTTTTT. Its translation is CASSVAPTDGRSGELFF. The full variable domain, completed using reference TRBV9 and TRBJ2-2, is DSGVTQTPKHLITATGQRVTLRCSPRSGDLSVYWYQQSLDQGLQFLIQYYNGEERAKGNILERFSAQQFPDLHSELNLSSLELGDSALYFCASSVAPTDGRSGELFFGEGSRLTVL.

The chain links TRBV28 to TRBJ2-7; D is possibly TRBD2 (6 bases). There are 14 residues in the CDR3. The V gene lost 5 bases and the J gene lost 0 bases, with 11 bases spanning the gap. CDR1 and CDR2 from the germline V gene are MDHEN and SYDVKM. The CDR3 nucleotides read TGTGCCAGCAGTCTTGGAGGGATCTCCTACGAGCAGTACTTC. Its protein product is CASSLGGISYEQYF.

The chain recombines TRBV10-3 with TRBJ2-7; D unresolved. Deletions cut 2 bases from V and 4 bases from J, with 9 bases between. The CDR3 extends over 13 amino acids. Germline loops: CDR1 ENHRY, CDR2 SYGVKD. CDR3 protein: CAISETLSYEQYF. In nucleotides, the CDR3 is TGTGCCATCAGTGAGACCCTATCTTACGAGCAGTACTTC.

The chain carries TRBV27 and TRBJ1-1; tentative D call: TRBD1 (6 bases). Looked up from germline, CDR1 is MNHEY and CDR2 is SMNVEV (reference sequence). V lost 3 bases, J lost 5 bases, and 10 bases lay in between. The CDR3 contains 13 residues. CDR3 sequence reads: CASSFTGKTEAFF. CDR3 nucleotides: TGTGCCAGCAGTTTCACAGGGAAAACTGAAGCTTTCTTT.

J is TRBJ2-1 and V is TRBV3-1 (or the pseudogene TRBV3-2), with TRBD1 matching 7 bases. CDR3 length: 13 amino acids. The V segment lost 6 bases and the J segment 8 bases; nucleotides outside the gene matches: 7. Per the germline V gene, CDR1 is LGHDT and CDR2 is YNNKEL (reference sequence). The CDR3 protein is CASRSQGSDEQFF. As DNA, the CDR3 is TGTGCCAGCAGATCACAGGGGTCGGATGAGCAGTTCTTC.

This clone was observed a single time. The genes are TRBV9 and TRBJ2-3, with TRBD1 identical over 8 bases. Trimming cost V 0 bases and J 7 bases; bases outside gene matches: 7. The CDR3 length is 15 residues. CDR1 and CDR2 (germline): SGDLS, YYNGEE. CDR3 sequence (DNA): TGTGCCAGCAGCGTAGGAGGGCAGGGGGCAAATACGCAGTATTTT. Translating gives CASSVGGQGANTQYF.

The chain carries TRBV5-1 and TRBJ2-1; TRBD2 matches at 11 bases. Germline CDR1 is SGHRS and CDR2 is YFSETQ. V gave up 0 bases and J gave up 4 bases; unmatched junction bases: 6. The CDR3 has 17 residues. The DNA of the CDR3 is TGCGCCAGCAGCTTGGCCCCCCTAGCGGGAGGTTACAATGAGCAGTTCTTC. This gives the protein CASSLAPLAGGYNEQFF.

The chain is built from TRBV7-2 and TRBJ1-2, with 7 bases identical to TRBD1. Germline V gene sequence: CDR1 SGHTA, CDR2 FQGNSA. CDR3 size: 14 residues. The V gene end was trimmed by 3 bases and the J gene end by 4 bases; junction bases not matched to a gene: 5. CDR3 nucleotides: TGTGCCAGCAGCTTTACAGGGGACTTCTATGGCTACACCTTC. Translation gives CASSFTGDFYGYTF.

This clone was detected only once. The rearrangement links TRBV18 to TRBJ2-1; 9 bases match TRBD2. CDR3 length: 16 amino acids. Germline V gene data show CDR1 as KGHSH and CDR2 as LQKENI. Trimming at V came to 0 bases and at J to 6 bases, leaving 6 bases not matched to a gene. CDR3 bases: TGTGCCAGCTCACCACCACGACTAGCGGAACCCAATGAGCAGTTCTTC. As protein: CASSPPRLAEPNEQFF.

CDR3 residues: CAWTPLGTSYEQYF. CDR3 sequence (DNA): TGTGCCTGGACCCCGCTAGGGACAAGTTACGAGCAGTACTTC. V usage is TRBV30 and J usage is TRBJ2-7; a weak D match, TRBD1 (6 bases). CDR3 length equals 14 residues. The germline gives CDR1 GTSNPN, CDR2 SVGIG (reference sequence). Trimming left V 4 bases short and J 4 bases short, with 17 bases between. The whole variable domain, remainder taken from reference TRBV30 and TRBJ2-7, is SQTIHQWPATLVQPVGSPLSLECTVEGTSNPNLYWYRQAAGRGLQLLFYSVGIGQISSEVPQNLSASRPQDRQFILSSKKLLLSDSGFYLCAWTPLGTSYEQYFGPGTRLTVT.

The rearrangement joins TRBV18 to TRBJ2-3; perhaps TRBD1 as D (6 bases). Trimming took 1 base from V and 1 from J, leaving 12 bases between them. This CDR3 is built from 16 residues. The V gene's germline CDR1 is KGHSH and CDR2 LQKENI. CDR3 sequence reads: CASSPLLGAGTDTQYF. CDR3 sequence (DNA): TGTGCCAGCTCACCACTGCTGGGGGCCGGCACAGATACGCAGTATTTT.

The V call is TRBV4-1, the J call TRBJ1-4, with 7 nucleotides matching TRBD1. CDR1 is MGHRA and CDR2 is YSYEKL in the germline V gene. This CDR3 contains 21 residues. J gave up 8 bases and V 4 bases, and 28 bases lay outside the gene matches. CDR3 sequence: CASSPQGGDRFPEGGGEKLFF. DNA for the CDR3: TGCGCCAGCAGCCCTCAGGGGGGAGACAGGTTCCCCGAGGGGGGAGGCGAAAAACTGTTTTTT.

As DNA, the CDR3 is TGTGCCACCAGTGATTTGGGGGCTAGCGGCAATGAGCAGTTCTTC. It yields the protein CATSDLGASGNEQFF. The chain uses TRBV24-1 and TRBJ2-1, with TRBD2 matching 7 bases. Germline CDR1 and CDR2: KGHDR and SFDVKD. There are 15 residues in the CDR3. The junction had 4 bases not matched to a gene; V was cut back by 0 bases and J by 6 bases.

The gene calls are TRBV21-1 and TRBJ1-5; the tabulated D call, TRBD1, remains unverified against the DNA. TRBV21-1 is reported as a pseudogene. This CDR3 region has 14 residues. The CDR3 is CASSTQGVFQPQHF. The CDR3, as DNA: TGTGCCAGCAGCACGCAGGGGGTATTTCAGCCCCAGCATTTT.

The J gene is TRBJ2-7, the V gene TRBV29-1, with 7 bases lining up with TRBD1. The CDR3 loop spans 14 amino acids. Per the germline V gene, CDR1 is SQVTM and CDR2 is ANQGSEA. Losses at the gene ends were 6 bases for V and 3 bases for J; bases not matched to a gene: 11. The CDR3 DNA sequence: TGCAGCGTCCGAGACTGGGGACAGAGCTACGAGCAGTACTTC. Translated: CSVRDWGQSYEQYF.

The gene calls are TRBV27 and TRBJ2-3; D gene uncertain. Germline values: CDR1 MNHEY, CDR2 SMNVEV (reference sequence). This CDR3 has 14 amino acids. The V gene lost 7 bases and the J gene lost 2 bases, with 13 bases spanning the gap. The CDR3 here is CASTRSGYTDTQYF. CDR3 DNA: TGTGCCAGCACCCGCTCAGGTTACACAGATACGCAGTATTTT.

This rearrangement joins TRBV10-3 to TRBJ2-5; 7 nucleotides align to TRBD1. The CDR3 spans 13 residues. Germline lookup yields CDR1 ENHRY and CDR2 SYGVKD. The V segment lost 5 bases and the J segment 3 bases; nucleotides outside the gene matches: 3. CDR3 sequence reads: CAISITGEETQYF. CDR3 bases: TGTGCCATCAGTATCACAGGGGAAGAGACCCAGTACTTC.

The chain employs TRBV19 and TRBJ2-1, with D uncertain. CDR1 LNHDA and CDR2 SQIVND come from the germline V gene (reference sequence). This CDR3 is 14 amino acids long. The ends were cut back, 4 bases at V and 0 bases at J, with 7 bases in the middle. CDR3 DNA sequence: TGTGCCAGTAGTAAGATAGACTCCTACAATGAGCAGTTCTTC. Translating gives CASSKIDSYNEQFF.

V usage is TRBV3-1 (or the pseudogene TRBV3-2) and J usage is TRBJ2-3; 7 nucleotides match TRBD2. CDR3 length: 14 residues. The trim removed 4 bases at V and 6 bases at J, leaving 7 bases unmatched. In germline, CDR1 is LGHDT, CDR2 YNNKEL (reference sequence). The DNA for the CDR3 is TGTGCCAGCAGCCCAAGCGGGGTGAGGGATACGCAGTATTTT. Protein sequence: CASSPSGVRDTQYF.